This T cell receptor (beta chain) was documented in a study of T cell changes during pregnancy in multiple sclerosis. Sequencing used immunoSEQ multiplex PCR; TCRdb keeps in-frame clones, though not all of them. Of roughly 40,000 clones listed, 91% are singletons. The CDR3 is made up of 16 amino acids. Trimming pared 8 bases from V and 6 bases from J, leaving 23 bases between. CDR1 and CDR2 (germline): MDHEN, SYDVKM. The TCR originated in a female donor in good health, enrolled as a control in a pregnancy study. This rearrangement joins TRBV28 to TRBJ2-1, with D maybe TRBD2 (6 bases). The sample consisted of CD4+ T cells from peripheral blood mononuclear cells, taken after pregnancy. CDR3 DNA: TGTGCCAGCGCAACACCGAGCGGGCCCGGAGGCAATGAGCAGTTCTTC. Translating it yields CASATPSGPGGNEQFF.